Here is one T cell receptor beta chain with its context. These data belong to a study of cytomegalovirus exposure and HLA in healthy donors. The ends were cut back, 0 bases at V and 3 bases at J, with 18 bases in the middle. Germline V lookup: CDR1 SGHNT, CDR2 YENEEA. This CDR3 has 18 residues. Use of 60 Vbeta and 13 Jbeta primers characterized the PCR. Profiling relied on immunoSEQ multiplex PCR, and the TCRdb table lists in-frame clones only, not all of them. The data hold under 90,000 clones, with more than 60% observed a single time. Sample: PBMCs. This receptor was identified in a man over 45 in good health and CMV-seropositive. The chain has TRBV11-3 and TRBJ2-4; the D gene is possibly TRBD1 (6 bases). CDR3 sequence: CASSLDLWTEPFKNIQYF. DNA of the CDR3: TGTGCCAGCAGCTTAGATCTCTGGACAGAACCCTTCAAAAACATTCAGTACTTC.